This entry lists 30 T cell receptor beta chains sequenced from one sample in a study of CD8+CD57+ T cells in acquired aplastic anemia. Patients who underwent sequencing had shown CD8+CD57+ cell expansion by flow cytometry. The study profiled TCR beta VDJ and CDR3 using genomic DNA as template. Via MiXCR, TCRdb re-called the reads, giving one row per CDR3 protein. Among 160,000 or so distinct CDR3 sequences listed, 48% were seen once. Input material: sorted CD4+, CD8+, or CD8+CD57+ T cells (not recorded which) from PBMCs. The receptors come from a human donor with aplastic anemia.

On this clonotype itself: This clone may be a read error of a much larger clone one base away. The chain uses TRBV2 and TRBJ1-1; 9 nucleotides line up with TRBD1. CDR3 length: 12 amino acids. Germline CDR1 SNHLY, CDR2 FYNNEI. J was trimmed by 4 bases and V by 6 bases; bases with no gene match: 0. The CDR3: CASRDRGTEAFF. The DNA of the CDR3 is TGTGCCAGCAGGGACAGGGGCACTGAAGCTTTCTTT.

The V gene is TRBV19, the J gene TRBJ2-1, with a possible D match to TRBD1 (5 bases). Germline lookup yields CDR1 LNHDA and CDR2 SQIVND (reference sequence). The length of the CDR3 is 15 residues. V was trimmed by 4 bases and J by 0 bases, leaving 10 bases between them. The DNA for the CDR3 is TGTGCCAGTAGTACTTCAGGGCACTCCTACAATGAGCAGTTCTTC. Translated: CASSTSGHSYNEQFF.

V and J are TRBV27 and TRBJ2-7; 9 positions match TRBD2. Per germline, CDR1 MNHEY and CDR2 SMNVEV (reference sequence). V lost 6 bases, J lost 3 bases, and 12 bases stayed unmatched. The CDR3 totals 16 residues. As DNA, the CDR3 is TGTGCCAGCAGCCCCCCCGTAGCGGGAGCGGGCTACGAGCAGTACTTC. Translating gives CASSPPVAGAGYEQYF.

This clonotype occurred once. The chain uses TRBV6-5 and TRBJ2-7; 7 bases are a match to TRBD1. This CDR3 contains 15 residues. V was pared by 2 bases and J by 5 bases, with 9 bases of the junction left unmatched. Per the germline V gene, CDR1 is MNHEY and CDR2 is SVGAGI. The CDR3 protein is CASSYIAGGVDEQYF. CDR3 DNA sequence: TGTGCCAGCAGTTACATCGCAGGGGGAGTGGACGAGCAGTACTTC.

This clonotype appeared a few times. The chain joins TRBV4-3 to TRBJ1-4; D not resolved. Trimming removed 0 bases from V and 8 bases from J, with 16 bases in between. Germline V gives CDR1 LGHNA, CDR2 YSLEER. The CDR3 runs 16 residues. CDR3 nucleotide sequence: TGCGCCAGCAGCCAAGATGATTGGCAAAGATTAGAAAAACTGTTTTTT. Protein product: CASSQDDWQRLEKLFF.

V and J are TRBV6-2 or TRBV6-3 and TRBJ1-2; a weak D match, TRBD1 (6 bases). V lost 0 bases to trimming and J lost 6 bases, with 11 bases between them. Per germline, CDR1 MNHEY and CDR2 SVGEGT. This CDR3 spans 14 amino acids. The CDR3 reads CASSYSAGGDGYTF. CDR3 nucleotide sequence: TGTGCCAGCAGTTACTCGGCCGGGGGCGATGGCTACACCTTC.

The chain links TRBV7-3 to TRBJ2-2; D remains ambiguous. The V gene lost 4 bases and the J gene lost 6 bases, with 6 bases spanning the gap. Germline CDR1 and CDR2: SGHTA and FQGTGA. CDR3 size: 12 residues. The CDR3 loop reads CASSSPPGELFF. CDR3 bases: TGTGCCAGCAGCTCCCCTCCCGGGGAGCTGTTTTTT.

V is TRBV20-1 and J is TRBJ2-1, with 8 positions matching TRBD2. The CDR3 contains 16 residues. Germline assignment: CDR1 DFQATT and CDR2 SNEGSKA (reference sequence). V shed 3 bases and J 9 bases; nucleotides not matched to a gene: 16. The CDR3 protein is CSASGRDWDLLGEQFF. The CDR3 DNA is TGCAGTGCTAGCGGGAGGGATTGGGACCTTTTAGGTGAGCAGTTCTTC.

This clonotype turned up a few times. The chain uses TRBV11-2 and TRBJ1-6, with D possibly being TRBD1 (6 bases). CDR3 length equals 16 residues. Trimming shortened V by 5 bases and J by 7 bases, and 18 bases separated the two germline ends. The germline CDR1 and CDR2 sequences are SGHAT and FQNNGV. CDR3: CASSTRTRGRNSPLHF. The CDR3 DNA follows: TGTGCCAGCAGCACTCGAACTAGGGGGAGGAATTCACCCCTCCACTTT.

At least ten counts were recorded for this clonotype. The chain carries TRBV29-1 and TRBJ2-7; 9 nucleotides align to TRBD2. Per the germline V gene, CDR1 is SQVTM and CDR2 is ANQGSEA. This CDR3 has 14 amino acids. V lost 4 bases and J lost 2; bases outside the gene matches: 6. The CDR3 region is CSVVGLAGPYEQYF. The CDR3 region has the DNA TGCAGCGTTGTCGGGCTAGCGGGGCCCTACGAGCAGTACTTC.

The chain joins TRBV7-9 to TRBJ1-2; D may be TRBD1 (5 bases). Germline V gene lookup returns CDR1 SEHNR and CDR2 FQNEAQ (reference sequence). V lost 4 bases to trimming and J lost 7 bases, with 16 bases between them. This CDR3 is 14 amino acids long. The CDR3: CASSSGQGQGGYTF. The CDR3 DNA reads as TGTGCCAGCAGCTCTGGTCAGGGCCAGGGTGGCTACACCTTC.

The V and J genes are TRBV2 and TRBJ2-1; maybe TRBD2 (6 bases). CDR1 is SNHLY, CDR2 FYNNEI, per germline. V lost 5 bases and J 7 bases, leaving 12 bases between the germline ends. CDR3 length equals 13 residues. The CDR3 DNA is TGTGCCAGCAGTACTGCGACTAGAAATGAGCAGTTCTTC. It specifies CASSTATRNEQFF.

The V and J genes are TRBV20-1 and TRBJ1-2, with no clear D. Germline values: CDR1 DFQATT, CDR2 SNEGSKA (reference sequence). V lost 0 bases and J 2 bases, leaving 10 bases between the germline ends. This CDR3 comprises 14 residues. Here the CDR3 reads CSARDRPANYGYTF. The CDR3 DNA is TGCAGTGCTAGAGATCGACCAGCGAACTATGGCTACACCTTC.

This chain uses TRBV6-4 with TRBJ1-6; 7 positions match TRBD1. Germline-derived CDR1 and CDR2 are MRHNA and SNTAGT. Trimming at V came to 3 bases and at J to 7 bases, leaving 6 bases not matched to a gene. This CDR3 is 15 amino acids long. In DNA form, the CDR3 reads TGTGCCAGCAGTGAAGTGGAACAGGGGAATTCACCCCTCCACTTT. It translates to CASSEVEQGNSPLHF.

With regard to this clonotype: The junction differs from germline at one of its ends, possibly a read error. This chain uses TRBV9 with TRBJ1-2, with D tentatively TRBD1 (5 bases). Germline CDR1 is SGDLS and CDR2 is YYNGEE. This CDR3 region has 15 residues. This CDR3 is CASSAPGLVNYGYAF. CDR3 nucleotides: TGTGCCAGCAGCGCGCCGGGACTGGTTAACTATGGCTACGCCTTC. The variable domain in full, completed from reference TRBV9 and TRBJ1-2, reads DSGVTQTPKHLITATGQRVTLRCSPRSGDLSVYWYQQSLDQGLQFLIQYYNGEERAKGNILERFSAQQFPDLHSELNLSSLELGDSALYFCASSAPGLVNYGYAFGSGTRLTVV.

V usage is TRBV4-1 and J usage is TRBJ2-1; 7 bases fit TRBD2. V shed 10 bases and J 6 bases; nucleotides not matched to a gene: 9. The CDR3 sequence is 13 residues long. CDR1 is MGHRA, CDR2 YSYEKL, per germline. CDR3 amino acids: CATGPTSSNEQFF. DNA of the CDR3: TGCGCCACGGGTCCGACTAGCAGCAATGAGCAGTTCTTC.

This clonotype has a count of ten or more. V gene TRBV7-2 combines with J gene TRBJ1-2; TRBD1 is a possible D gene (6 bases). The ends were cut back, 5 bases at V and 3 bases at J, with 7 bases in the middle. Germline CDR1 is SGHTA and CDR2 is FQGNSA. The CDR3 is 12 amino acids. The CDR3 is CASSEGDYGYTF. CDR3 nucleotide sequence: TGTGCCAGCAGCGAGGGGGACTATGGCTACACCTTC.

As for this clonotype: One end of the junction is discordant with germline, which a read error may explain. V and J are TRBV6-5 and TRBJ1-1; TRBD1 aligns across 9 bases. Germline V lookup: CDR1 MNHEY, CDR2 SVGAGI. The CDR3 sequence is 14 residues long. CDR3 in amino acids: CASSYDRGTLEALF. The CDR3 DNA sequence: TGTGCCAGCAGTTACGACAGGGGGACTCTTGAAGCTCTCTTT.

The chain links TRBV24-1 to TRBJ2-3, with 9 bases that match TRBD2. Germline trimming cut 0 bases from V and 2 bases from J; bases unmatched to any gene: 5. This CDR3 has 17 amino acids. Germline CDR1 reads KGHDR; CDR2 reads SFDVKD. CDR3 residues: CATSDLGLAGHTDTQYF. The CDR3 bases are TGTGCCACCAGTGATTTGGGGCTAGCGGGGCACACAGATACGCAGTATTTT.

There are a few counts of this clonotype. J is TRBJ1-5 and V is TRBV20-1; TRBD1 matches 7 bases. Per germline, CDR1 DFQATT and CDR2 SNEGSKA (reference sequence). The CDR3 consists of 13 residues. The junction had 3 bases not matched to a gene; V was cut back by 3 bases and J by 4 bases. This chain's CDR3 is CSARGQPNQPQHF. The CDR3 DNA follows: TGCAGTGCTAGGGGACAGCCAAATCAGCCCCAGCATTTT.

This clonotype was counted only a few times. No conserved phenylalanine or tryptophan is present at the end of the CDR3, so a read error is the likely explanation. CDR3 in DNA: TGTGCCAGTGTGAACGAACACCCCGGGGTTTTGGACAACACCGGGGAGCTGTTTCTT. Protein product: CASVNEHPGVLDNTGELFL. This chain joins TRBV19 and TRBJ2-2; D is possibly TRBD2 (5 bases). The V end was cut by 8 bases, the J end by 2 bases, with 27 bases between. The CDR3 has 19 amino acids. Per germline, CDR1 LNHDA and CDR2 SQIVND (reference sequence).

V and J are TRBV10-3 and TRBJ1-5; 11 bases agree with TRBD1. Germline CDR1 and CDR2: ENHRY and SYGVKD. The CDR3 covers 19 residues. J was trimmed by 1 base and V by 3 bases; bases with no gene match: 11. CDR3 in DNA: TGTGCCATCAGTGAACCCGGGACAGGGGGGGTTTTGAGCAATCAGCCCCAGCATTTT. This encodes CAISEPGTGGVLSNQPQHF.

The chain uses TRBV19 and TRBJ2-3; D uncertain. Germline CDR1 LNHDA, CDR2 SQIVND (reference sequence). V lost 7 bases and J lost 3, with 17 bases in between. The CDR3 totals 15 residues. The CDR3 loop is CASTSSPLGTDTQYF. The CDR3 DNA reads TGTGCCAGTACCTCCAGCCCGCTAGGGACAGATACGCAGTATTTT.

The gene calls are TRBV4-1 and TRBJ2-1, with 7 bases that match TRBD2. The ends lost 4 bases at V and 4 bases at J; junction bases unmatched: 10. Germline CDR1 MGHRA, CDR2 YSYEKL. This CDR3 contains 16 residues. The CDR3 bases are TGCGCCAGCAGCCTCCCAAGGGGAGGGGATTACAATGAGCAGTTCTTC. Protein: CASSLPRGGDYNEQFF.

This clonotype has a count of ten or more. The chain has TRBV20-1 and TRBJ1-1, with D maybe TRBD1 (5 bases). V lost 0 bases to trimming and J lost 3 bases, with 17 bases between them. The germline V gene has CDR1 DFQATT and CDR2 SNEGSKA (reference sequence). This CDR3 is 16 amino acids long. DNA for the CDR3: TGCAGTGCTAGAGATTGGAGCGGGGGGTGGGACACTGAAGCTTTCTTT. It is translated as CSARDWSGGWDTEAFF.

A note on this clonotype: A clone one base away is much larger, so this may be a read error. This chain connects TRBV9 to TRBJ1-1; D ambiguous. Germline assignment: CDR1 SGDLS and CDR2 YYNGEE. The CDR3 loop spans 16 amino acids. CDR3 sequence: CASSPGEGMMNTEASF. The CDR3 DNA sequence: TGTGCCAGCAGCCCTGGGGAGGGAATGATGAACACTGAAGCTTCCTTT.

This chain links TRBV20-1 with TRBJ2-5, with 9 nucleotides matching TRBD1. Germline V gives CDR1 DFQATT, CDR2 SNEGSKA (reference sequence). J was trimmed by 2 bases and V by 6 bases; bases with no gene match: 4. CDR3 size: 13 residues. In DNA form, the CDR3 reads TGCAGTGCCGCTGACAGGGGGCAAGAGACCCAGTACTTC. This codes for CSAADRGQETQYF.

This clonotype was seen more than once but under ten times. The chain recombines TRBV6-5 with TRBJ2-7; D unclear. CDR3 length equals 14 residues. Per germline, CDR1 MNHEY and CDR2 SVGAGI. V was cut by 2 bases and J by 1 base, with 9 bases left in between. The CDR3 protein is CASSYTGSSYEQYF. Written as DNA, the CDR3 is TGTGCCAGCAGTTACACTGGATCTTCCTACGAGCAGTACTTC.

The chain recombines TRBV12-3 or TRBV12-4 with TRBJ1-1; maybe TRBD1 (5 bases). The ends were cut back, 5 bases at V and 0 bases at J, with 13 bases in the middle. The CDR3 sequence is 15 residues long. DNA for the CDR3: TGTGCCAGCAGTCCATACGTGGGGGTGAACACTGAAGCTTTCTTT. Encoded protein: CASSPYVGVNTEAFF.

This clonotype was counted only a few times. CDR3 residues: CAGSMIQGAKNIQYF. As DNA, the CDR3 is TGTGCCGGCTCGATGATACAGGGAGCCAAAAACATTCAGTACTTC. The chain carries TRBV6-1 and TRBJ2-4, with D perhaps TRBD1 (6 bases). In germline, CDR1 is MNHNS, CDR2 SASEGT. CDR3 length: 15 amino acids. V dropped 11 bases and J dropped 0 bases, with 17 bases sitting between them.